This paragraph reports one TCR beta chain. The source of the sample is a study of blood T cell repertoires in COVID-19. The J segment lost 6 bases and the V segment lost 3 bases, leaving 14 bases of the junction unmatched. The length of the CDR3 is 18 residues. Germline loops: CDR1 LGHNA, CDR2 YNFKEQ. Data came from immunoSEQ multiplex PCR; TCRdb stores just in-frame clones and leaves some out. Altogether tens of thousands of clones are present, about 88% being singletons, with the ten largest covering about 1.2%. Material: peripheral blood. The sequence came from a man between 60 and 70 years old with acute or convalescent COVID-19. The J gene is TRBJ2-3, the V gene TRBV4-2; 11 bases align to TRBD2. CDR3 in DNA: TGTGCCAGCAGCCAGTCGACTAGCGGGATAGGGGGATTGGATACGCAGTATTTT. It specifies CASSQSTSGIGGLDTQYF.